The TCR beta chain described here comes from a study of blood T cell repertoires in COVID-19. The wider study: Acute-phase and convalescent COVID-19 samples originated in the United States, Italy and Spain. Sample material is recorded as cDNA or gDNA derived from T cells, B-cell-depleted T cells, or PBMCs.

Methods used by the authors: The authors estimated nucleated cell counts from reference gene primer amplification. Here immunoSEQ multiplex PCR was the method, and the copy in TCRdb shows in-frame clones only, minus some. V, J and clone size derive from that table, while D and trimming were established from the DNA sequence. The data contain 240,000 or so clones, around 90% of them seen just once; the ten biggest clones take up roughly 0.8%. Germline V gene lookup returns CDR1 SGHAT and CDR2 FQNNGV. J lost 2 bases, V lost 5 bases, and 5 bases had no gene match. The CDR3 length is 15 residues. The TCR originated in a woman younger than 45 with acute or convalescent COVID-19. V gene TRBV11-2 combines with J gene TRBJ2-1; TRBD2 matches 8 bases. The sequenced sample consisted of peripheral blood. CDR3 sequence: CASSQALAAYNEQFF. The CDR3 DNA follows: TGTGCCAGCAGCCAAGCACTAGCGGCCTACAATGAGCAGTTCTTC.